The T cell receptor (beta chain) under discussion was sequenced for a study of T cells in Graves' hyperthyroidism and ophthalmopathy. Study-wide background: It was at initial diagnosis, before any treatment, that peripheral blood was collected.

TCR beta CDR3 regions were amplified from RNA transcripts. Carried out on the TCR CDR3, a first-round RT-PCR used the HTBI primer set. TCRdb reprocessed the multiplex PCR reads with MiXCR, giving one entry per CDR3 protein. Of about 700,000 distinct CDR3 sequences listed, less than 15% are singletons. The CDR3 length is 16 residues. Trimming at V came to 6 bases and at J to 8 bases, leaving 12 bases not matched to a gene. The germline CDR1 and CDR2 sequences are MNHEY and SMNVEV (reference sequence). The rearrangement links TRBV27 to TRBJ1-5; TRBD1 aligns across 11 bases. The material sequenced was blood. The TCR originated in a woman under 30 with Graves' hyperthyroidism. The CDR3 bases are TGTGCCAGCAGCCGATGGACAGGGGGCAACAGGGAGCCCCAGCATTTT. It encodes CASSRWTGGNREPQHF.